The present entry profiles one T cell receptor (beta chain) with its context. Its specificity is not known. The record originates from a study of T cells expressing NK-cell markers. Study in general: It was sorted CD3+CD56-NKG2C+, CD3+CD56+NKG2C- and CD3+CD56+NKG2C+ T cells that provided the TCR beta repertoires.

The study, taken as a whole, reports: Once again these clonotypes came out on top in the CD3+CD56-NKG2C+ fraction of four donors.

TCRdb reanalyzed the 5' RACE reads, giving one entry per CDR3 protein sequence and no DNA. Its clone listing holds about 460,000 distinct CDR3 sequences. There are 13 residues in the CDR3. The sample taken for sequencing was blood T cells: a sorted CD56 or NKG2C T cell subset, CD4+ or CD8+ T cells, or bulk PBMC T cells (not recorded which). The rearrangement uses TRBV12-3 or TRBV12-4 and TRBJ2-5; TCRdb reports TRBD1, a call that lacks DNA to check it against. This receptor was identified in a woman between 50 and 59 years old in good health. The chain's CDR3 is CASSRDSQETQYF.